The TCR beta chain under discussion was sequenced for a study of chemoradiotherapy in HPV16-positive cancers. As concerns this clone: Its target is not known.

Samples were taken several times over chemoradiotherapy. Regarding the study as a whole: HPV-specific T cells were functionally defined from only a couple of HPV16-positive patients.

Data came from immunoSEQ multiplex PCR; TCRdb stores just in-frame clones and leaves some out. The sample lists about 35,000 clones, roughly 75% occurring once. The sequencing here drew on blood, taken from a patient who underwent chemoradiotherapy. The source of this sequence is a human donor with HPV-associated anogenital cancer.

DNA for the CDR3: TGCAGCGCGACACGGGAACAGGCAAAAGCTTTCTTT. Translation: CSATREQAKAFF. The chain uses TRBV29-1 and TRBJ1-1; D may be TRBD1 (5 bases). Germline V CDR1 and CDR2: SQVTM, ANQGSEA. Trimming pared 7 bases from V and 9 bases from J, leaving 18 bases between. This CDR3 spans 12 amino acids.